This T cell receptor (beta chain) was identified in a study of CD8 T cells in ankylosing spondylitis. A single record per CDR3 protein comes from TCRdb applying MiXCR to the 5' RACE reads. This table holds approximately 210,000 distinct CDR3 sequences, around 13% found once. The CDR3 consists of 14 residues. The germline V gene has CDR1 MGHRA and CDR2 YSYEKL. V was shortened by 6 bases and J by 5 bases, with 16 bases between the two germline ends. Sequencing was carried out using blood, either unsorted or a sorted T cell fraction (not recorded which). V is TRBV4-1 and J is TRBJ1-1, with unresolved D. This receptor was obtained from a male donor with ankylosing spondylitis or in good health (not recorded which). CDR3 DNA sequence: TGCGCCAGCAGATTTAGCGGCACCGGGACTGAAGCTTTCTTT. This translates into CASRFSGTGTEAFF.